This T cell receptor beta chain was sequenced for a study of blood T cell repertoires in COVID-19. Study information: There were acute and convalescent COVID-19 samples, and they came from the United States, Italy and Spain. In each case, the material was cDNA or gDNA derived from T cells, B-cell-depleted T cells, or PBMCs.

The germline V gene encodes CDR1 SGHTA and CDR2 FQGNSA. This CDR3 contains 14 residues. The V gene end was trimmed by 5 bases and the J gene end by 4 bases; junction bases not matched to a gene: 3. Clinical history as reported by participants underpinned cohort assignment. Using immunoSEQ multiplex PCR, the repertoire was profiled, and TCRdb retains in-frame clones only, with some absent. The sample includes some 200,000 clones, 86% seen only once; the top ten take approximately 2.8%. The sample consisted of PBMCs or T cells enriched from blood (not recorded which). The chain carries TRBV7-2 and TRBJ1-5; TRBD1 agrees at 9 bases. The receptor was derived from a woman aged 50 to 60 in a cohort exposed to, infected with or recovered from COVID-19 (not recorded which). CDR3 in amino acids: CASSRDRENQPQHF. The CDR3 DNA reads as TGTGCCAGCAGCCGGGACAGGGAAAATCAGCCCCAGCATTTT. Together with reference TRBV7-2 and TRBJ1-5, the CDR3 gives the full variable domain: GAGVSQSPSNKVTEKGKDVELRCDPISGHTALYWYRQSLGQGLEFLIYFQGNSAPDKSGLPSDRFSAERTGGSVSTLTIQRTQQEDSAVYLCASSRDRENQPQHFGDGTRLSIL.